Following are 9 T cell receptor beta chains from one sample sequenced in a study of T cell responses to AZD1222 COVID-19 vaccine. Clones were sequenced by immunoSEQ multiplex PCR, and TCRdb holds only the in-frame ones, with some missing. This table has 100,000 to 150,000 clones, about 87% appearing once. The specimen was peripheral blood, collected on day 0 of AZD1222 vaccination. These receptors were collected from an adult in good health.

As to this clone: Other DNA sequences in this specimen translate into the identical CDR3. In DNA, the CDR3 is TGTGCCAGCTCACCCGGGCAGGCGAACACCGGGGAGCTGTTTTTT. It is translated as CASSPGQANTGELFF. V and J are TRBV18 and TRBJ2-2; D is undetermined. The CDR3 has 15 residues. Germline CDR1 KGHSH, CDR2 LQKENI. Trimming cost V 3 bases and J 0 bases, with 8 bases left between them.

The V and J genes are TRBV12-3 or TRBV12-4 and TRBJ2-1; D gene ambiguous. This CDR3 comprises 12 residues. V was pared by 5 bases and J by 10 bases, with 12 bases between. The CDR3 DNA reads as TGTGCCAGCAGTGCAGCATCTGGGGAGCAGTTCTTC. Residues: CASSAASGEQFF.

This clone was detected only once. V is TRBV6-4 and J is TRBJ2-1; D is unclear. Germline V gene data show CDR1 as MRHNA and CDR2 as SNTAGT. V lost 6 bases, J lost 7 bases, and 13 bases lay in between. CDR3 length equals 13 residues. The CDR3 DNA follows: TGTGCCAGCAGAGCCCAGGATGGGAATGAGCAGTTCTTC. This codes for CASRAQDGNEQFF.

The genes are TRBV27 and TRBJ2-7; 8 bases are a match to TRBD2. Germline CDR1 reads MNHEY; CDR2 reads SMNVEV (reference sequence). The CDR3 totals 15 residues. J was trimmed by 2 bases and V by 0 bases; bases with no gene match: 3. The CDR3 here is CASSLSGRGAYEQYF. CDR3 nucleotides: TGTGCCAGCAGTTTATCAGGGCGGGGGGCCTACGAGCAGTACTTC.

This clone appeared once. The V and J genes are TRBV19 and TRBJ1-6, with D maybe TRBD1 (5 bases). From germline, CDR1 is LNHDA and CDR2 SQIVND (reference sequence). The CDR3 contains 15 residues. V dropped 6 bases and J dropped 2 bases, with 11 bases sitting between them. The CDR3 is CASSEGYAYNSPLHF. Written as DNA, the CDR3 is TGTGCCAGTAGCGAGGGGTATGCCTATAATTCACCCCTCCACTTT.

This CDR3 reads CSVPGQGSGQYF. The DNA of the CDR3 is TGCAGCGTGCCGGGACAGGGCTCTGGGCAGTACTTC. The chain joins TRBV29-1 to TRBJ2-7, with TRBD1 identical over 9 bases. The CDR3 has 12 residues. Per the germline V gene, CDR1 is SQVTM and CDR2 is ANQGSEA. Germline trimming cut 6 bases from V and 9 bases from J; bases unmatched to any gene: 9.

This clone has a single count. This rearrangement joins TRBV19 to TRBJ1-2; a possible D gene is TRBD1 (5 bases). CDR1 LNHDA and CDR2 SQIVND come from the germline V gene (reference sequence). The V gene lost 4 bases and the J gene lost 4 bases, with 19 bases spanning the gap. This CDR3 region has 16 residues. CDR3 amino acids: CASSTYLPRDLYGYTF. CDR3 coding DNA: TGTGCCAGTAGTACCTATCTACCCCGGGACCTCTATGGCTACACCTTC.

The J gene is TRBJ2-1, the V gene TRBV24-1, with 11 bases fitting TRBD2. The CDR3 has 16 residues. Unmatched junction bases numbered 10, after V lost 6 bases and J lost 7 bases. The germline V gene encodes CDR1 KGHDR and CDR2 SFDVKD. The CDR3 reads CATSFGDSGGANEQFF. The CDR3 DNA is TGTGCCACCAGTTTTGGGGATAGCGGGGGGGCAAATGAGCAGTTCTTC.

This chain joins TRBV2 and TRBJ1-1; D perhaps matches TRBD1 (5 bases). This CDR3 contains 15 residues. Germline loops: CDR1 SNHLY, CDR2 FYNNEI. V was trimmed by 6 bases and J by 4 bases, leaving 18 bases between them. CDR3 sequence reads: CASRGPGSGSTEAFF. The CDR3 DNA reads TGTGCCAGCAGGGGGCCAGGGAGTGGGAGCACTGAAGCTTTCTTT.